These 8 T cell receptor beta chains were all obtained from the same sample, sequenced in a study of blood T cell repertoires in COVID-19. Sequencing used immunoSEQ multiplex PCR; TCRdb keeps in-frame clones, though not all of them. The top ten hold about 5% of the sample, which has about 350,000 clones, about 89% seen once. The sample consisted of PBMCs or T cells enriched from blood (not recorded which). The receptors derive from a woman aged 25 to 39 who had recovered from COVID-19.

The chain recombines TRBV7-8 with TRBJ1-4, with D maybe TRBD1 (5 bases). CDR3 length: 16 amino acids. Germline CDR1 and CDR2: SGHVS and FQNEAQ. V lost 5 bases and J lost 8, with 21 bases in between. This CDR3 reads CASSPPSAGLSEKLFF. The CDR3 DNA reads as TGTGCCAGCAGCCCGCCCTCAGCAGGGCTTTCGGAAAAACTGTTTTTT. Full variable domain (rest looked up from reference TRBV7-8 and TRBJ1-4): GAGVSQSPRYKVAKRGQDVALRCDPISGHVSLFWYQQALGQGPEFLTYFQNEAQLDKSGLPSDRFFAERPEGSVSTLKIQRTQQEDSAVYLCASSPPSAGLSEKLFFGSGTQLSVL.

V usage is TRBV19 and J usage is TRBJ1-2, with TRBD1 identical over 10 bases. The germline CDR1 and CDR2 sequences are LNHDA and SQIVND (reference sequence). V was clipped by 5 bases and J by 2 bases; unmatched bases: 17. The CDR3 consists of 19 residues. The CDR3 is CASSGWTGGIFTRNYGYTF. CDR3 nucleotide sequence: TGTGCCAGTAGTGGTTGGACAGGGGGAATTTTTACGCGAAACTATGGCTACACCTTC.

For this clone: Other DNA sequences from this sample encode an identical CDR3 as well. The V and J genes are TRBV19 and TRBJ1-6; D remains ambiguous. Germline loops: CDR1 LNHDA, CDR2 SQIVND (reference sequence). V was trimmed by 5 bases and J by 0 bases, leaving 8 bases between them. The CDR3 spans 15 residues. CDR3 nucleotide sequence: TGTGCCAGTAGTTCGAGGAGCTCCTATAATTCACCCCTCCACTTT. Translating gives CASSSRSSYNSPLHF.

The CDR3 coding sequence is TGTGCCAGCAGCCCGGGACAGGCGACCTACGAGCAGTACTTC. Its translation: CASSPGQATYEQYF. The J gene is TRBJ2-7, the V gene TRBV2; 8 nucleotides line up with TRBD1. Germline loops: CDR1 SNHLY, CDR2 FYNNEI. V trimming: 6 bases; J trimming: 2 bases; junction bases outside the gene matches: 6. CDR3 length: 14 amino acids.

This chain uses TRBV5-4 with TRBJ2-5; D is ambiguous. Germline V gene lookup returns CDR1 SGHNT and CDR2 YYREEE (reference sequence). This CDR3 has 15 residues. V lost 5 bases and J 1 base, leaving 15 bases between the germline ends. In DNA, the CDR3 is TGTGCCAGCAGTTCCCGACGGTCGGGCCAAGAGACCCAGTACTTC. Translating it yields CASSSRRSGQETQYF. Filled out from reference TRBV5-4 and TRBJ2-5, the complete variable domain reads ETGVTQSPTHLIKTRGQQVTLRCSSQSGHNTVSWYQQALGQGPQFIFQYYREEENGRGNFPPRFSGLQFPNYSSELNVNALELDDSALYLCASSSRRSGQETQYFGPGTRLLVL.

This chain links TRBV25-1 with TRBJ1-2; TRBD1 aligns across 7 bases. Germline trimming cut 6 bases from V and 4 bases from J; bases unmatched to any gene: 5. Germline V gives CDR1 MGHDK, CDR2 SYGVNS. This CDR3 comprises 13 residues. The CDR3 region has the DNA TGTGCCAGCAGATCGGGACAGAGCTATGGCTACACCTTC. Protein: CASRSGQSYGYTF.

V and J are TRBV10-3 and TRBJ1-4; a possible D gene is TRBD1 (6 bases). Germline values: CDR1 ENHRY, CDR2 SYGVKD. The CDR3 is 16 residues long. V was trimmed by 6 bases and J by 7 bases, leaving 21 bases between them. DNA of the CDR3: TGTGCCATCAGGCCCAAACAGGGAGCCCTAGGTGAAAAACTGTTTTTT. Protein product: CAIRPKQGALGEKLFF.

This clone was found once. The chain is built from TRBV7-2 and TRBJ1-5; tentative D call: TRBD1 (5 bases). With 5 bases removed from V and 7 bases from J, the gap between germline ends came to 15 bases. Germline assignment: CDR1 SGHTA and CDR2 FQGNSA. The CDR3 runs to 14 residues. CDR3 amino acids: CASSENGAAQPQHF. The CDR3 DNA sequence: TGTGCCAGCAGCGAAAATGGGGCGGCACAGCCCCAGCATTTT.